The TCR beta chain described here comes from a study of OX40 agonist ivuxolimab in advanced cancers. Assay: immunoSEQ multiplex PCR; the TCRdb copy retains only in-frame clones and omits some. Of fewer than 90,000 clones listed, around 87% are singletons. General observations from the study: Dose levels from 0.1 to 3.0 mg/kg saw CD4+ and CD8+ blood T cells expand clonally by week 6.

This CDR3 is built from 16 residues. CDR1 is SGHRS and CDR2 is YFSETQ in the germline V gene. V lost 3 bases, J lost 0 bases, and 5 bases stayed unmatched. Autoimmune disease history or systemic immunosuppression led to patient exclusion. This clone is a singleton in its sample. The antigen remains undetermined. Sequenced here: CD4+ or CD8+ T cells sorted from blood, sampled in a trial of the OX40 agonist ivuxolimab. The V and J genes are TRBV5-1 and TRBJ1-3; 8 bases match TRBD1. The clonotype was recovered from an adult with an advanced solid tumor such as melanoma, head and neck, liver or kidney cancer. The CDR3 region has the DNA TGCGCCAGCAGCTGGGGACAGGACCACTCTGGAAACACCATATATTTT. Amino acids: CASSWGQDHSGNTIYF.